This TCR beta chain originates from a study of PD-1 blockade in classical Hodgkin lymphoma. General observations from the study: The origin of the repertoire differences remains undefined, with disease activity or prior therapy as possible causes. The CD4+ diversity rise by C4D1 was clearest in complete responders. It was among complete responders that baseline diversity resembled that of newly diagnosed patients.

The patients all showed relapse after autologous stem cell transplantation, while their brentuximab vedotin exposure varied. Classification of best responses gave complete response, partial response or progressive disease. Generated by immunoSEQ multiplex PCR, the TCRdb table keeps only in-frame clones and is missing some. The sample has about 110,000 clones, roughly 87% seen once; the top ten hold about 20%. For this clone: The antigen is not known.

This CDR3 region has 14 residues. The V end lost 1 base, the J end lost 2 bases, and 6 bases lay between the germline ends. CDR1 is SGHAT and CDR2 is FQNNGV in the germline V gene. The sequence came from a human donor with classical Hodgkin lymphoma. The J gene is TRBJ2-1, the V gene TRBV11-2; no definite D call. The material sequenced was peripheral blood mononuclear cells (PBMCs), taken before the second cycle of nivolumab. The CDR3 here is CASSLVTAYNEQFF. CDR3 in DNA: TGTGCCAGCAGCTTAGTAACTGCCTACAATGAGCAGTTCTTC. Full variable domain (remainder filled in from reference TRBV11-2 and TRBJ2-1): EAGVAQSPRYKIIEKRQSVAFWCNPISGHATLYWYQQILGQGPKLLIQFQNNGVVDDSQLPKDRFSAERLKGVDSTLKIQPAKLEDSAVYLCASSLVTAYNEQFFGPGTRLTVL.